A selection of T cell receptor beta chains follows, all from one sample in a study of sequential checkpoint blockade in melanoma. Clones were read by immunoSEQ multiplex PCR, and TCRdb kept only the in-frame ones, dropping some. Of a few thousand clones detected, about two fifths appear once; the ten largest clones hold 8% to 9.5%. The starting material was tumor tissue (inferred from file names), obtained from a patient given nivolumab and ipilimumab in sequence. The source is a human donor with melanoma. Both conserved end residues are part of each CDR3. Fields, in order: J gene, clone size, V gene, D gene, CDR3 DNA, CDR3 protein. The D gene is left open where the match is weak. A clone size is listed for some rows: how often the clone was seen (once, few, many), or a class if it is expanded.

>TRBJ2-1|NA|TRBV12-2|NA
TGTGCCAGTCTCCCAGGACTAGCAGCGTACAATGAGCAGTTCTTC
CASLPGLAAYNEQFF
>TRBJ2-1|NA|TRBV9|TRBD2
TGTGCCAGCAGTACTCCTAGGGGGTTTAGCGGGAGCTCCTACAATGAGCAGTTCTTC
CASSTPRGFSGSSYNEQFF
>TRBJ2-3|NA|TRBV25-1|TRBD2
TGTGCCAGCAGTGACCCCCGAGCGGGAGCTGGGGATACGCAGTATTTT
CASSDPRAGAGDTQYF
>TRBJ1-5|NA|TRBV18|TRBD1
TGTGCCAGCTCACCAGACAGGGTGCAGAATCAGCCCCAGCATTTT
CASSPDRVQNQPQHF
>TRBJ2-5|once|TRBV14|NA
TGTGCCAGCAGCCGATGGTCCGGGACCCGTTTGGACTTC
CASSRWSGTRLDF
>TRBJ2-3|NA|TRBV10-3|NA
TGTGCCAGCGTGAAACCAGGGGTTTCAGCAGATACGCAGTATTTT
CASVKPGVSADTQYF
>TRBJ2-1|NA|TRBV5-1|TRBD2
TGCGCCAGCAGCTTGACTAGCGGGAGATCAAATGAGCAGTTCTTC
CASSLTSGRSNEQFF
>TRBJ2-3|few|TRBV6-8|TRBD2
TGTGCCAGCAGTTACGGGACTAACCCCACCACAGATACGCAGTATTTT
CASSYGTNPTTDTQYF
>TRBJ2-3|NA|TRBV7-6|TRBD2
TGTGCCAGCAGGTTAGCGGGAGGAACAGATACGCAGTATTTT
CASRLAGGTDTQYF
>TRBJ2-1|NA|TRBV5-1|TRBD1
TGCGCCAGCAGGCCCGGGACAGGGTTGGTCCATGAGCAGTTCTTC
CASRPGTGLVHEQFF
>TRBJ2-3|NA|TRBV5-1|NA
TGCGCCAGCTCCGGGGCTAGCCATGGCGCAGATACGCAGTATTTT
CASSGASHGADTQYF
>TRBJ2-3|NA|TRBV19|TRBD2
TGTGCCAGTAGTATAGATCTAGCGGGAGGGCCAGATACGCAGTATTTT
CASSIDLAGGPDTQYF
>TRBJ2-1|few|TRBV7-5|NA
TGTGCCAGCAGCATCCTGCACTCGGCGGGAAGCTCCTACAATGAGCAGTTCTTC
CASSILHSAGSSYNEQFF
>TRBJ2-1|NA|TRBV9|TRBD2
TGTGCCAGCAGCGTAGGACTAGCGGGGACCTACAATGAGCAGTTCTTC
CASSVGLAGTYNEQFF
>TRBJ1-1|large|TRBV14|TRBD1
TGTGCCAGCAGCCGGGACAGGGTGATTACTGAAGCTTTCTTT
CASSRDRVITEAFF
>TRBJ2-5|few|TRBV11-3|TRBD1
TGTGCCAGCAAACGAGGACAGGGGAGGCAAGAGACCCAGTACTTC
CASKRGQGRQETQYF
>TRBJ1-1|few|TRBV19|TRBD1
TGTGCCAGTCGCAGGGGGCCCTACACTGAAGCTTTCTTT
CASRRGPYTEAFF
>TRBJ2-5|NA|TRBV19|NA
TGTGCCAGTAGTATAGGGGCGGGGCAAGAGACCCAGTACTTC
CASSIGAGQETQYF
>TRBJ2-7|NA|TRBV5-1|NA
TGCGCCAGCAGCTTGGCCATGACGGAGTCCTTTGAGCAGTACTTC
CASSLAMTESFEQYF
>TRBJ1-2|NA|TRBV4-1|NA
TGCGCCAGCAGCCAAGCGCAGGGGCAGGGCTACACCTTC
CASSQAQGQGYTF
>TRBJ2-5|few|TRBV9|NA
TGTGCCAGCAGTGCCCCCCCCGGGGAGACCCAGTACTTC
CASSAPPGETQYF
>TRBJ2-3|few|TRBV19|NA
TGTGCCAGTAGTATAGGGACAGATACGCAGTATTTT
CASSIGTDTQYF
>TRBJ2-7|NA|TRBV28|TRBD2
TGTGCCAGCAGTAGGAAGGGACTAGCGGGAGTTTGGGCCTACGAGCAGTACTTC
CASSRKGLAGVWAYEQYF
>TRBJ2-5|NA|TRBV25-1|TRBD1
TGTGCCAGCAGTAACAGGGGTAGGGCTAAAGAGACCCAGTACTTC
CASSNRGRAKETQYF
>TRBJ1-1|medium-sized|TRBV9|NA
TGTGCCAGCAGCCCCCGTCGCCGTCTAAACACTGAAGCTTTCTTT
CASSPRRRLNTEAFF
>TRBJ2-3|NA|TRBV15|TRBD1
TGTGCCACCAGCAGAGACTACAGGGGAACAGATACGCAGTATTTT
CATSRDYRGTDTQYF
>TRBJ2-3|once|TRBV28|TRBD2
TGTGCCAGCAGCCCACTAGCGCCGGCCGCAGATACGCAGTATTTT
CASSPLAPAADTQYF
>TRBJ1-2|once|TRBV29-1|NA
TGCAGCGTCGACCCAGGGAACCGGCGTGGCTACACCTTC
CSVDPGNRRGYTF
>TRBJ2-3|NA|TRBV14|NA
TGTGCCAGCAGCCCGAAGACTTATTACACAGATACGCAGTATTTT
CASSPKTYYTDTQYF
>TRBJ2-1|large|TRBV6-8|TRBD1
TGTGCCAGCAGTTATAATCCGGGACAGGAATTCAATGAGCAGTTCTTC
CASSYNPGQEFNEQFF
>TRBJ2-1|NA|TRBV6-8|NA
TGTGCCAGCAGTTACCCATCCAATGAGCAGTTCTTC
CASSYPSNEQFF